A selection of T cell receptor beta chains follows, all from one sample in a study of T-cell memory formation after mild COVID-19. TCRdb passed the 5' RACE reads through MiXCR, listing each CDR3 protein once. This table holds approximately 300,000 distinct CDR3 sequences, just under 20% found once. The sample consisted of PBMCs or a T cell subset sorted from them (not recorded which). The receptor source for this set is a man aged 18-30 years who had mild COVID-19 (a few samples of this study predate the infection). Cell type and time point are not known. CDR3s include the opening cysteine and the closing phenylalanine or tryptophan. The D gene is left open where the match is weak. Only part of the rows carry a size: once, few, many, or a class if the clone is expanded.

len: 15
abundance: NA
j_gene: TRBJ2-5
v_gene: TRBV7-9
d_gene: NA
CDR3nt: TGTGCCAGCAGCTATCTCTTGGGGGTAGAAGAGACCCAGTACTTC
CDR3aa: CASSYLLGVEETQYF

len: 14
abundance: NA
j_gene: TRBJ2-1
v_gene: TRBV5-6
d_gene: NA
CDR3nt: TGTGCCAGCAGCAAGGGAAGTTCCTACAATGAGCAGTTCTTC
CDR3aa: CASSKGSSYNEQFF

len: 14
abundance: NA
j_gene: TRBJ2-3
v_gene: TRBV20-1
d_gene: TRBD1
CDR3nt: TGCAGTGCTAGGAGCACAGGGGGCATGTATACGCAGTATTTT
CDR3aa: CSARSTGGMYTQYF

len: 16
abundance: NA
j_gene: TRBJ2-5
v_gene: TRBV7-9
d_gene: TRBD2
CDR3nt: TGTGCCAGCAGCTTACAGACTAGCGGGGGCCTGAAGACCCAGTACTTC
CDR3aa: CASSLQTSGGLKTQYF

len: 14
abundance: few
j_gene: TRBJ2-5
v_gene: TRBV28
d_gene: TRBD2
CDR3nt: TGTGCCAGCAGTTTACATCGGGAGGGGAAGACCCAGTACTTC
CDR3aa: CASSLHREGKTQYF

len: 15
abundance: few
j_gene: TRBJ2-7
v_gene: TRBV20-1
d_gene: TRBD2
CDR3nt: TGCAGTGCCCTCGCGACTAGCGGGGCTCAGTACGAGCAGTACTTC
CDR3aa: CSALATSGAQYEQYF

len: 17
abundance: NA
j_gene: TRBJ2-5
v_gene: TRBV11-2
d_gene: TRBD2
CDR3nt: TGTGCCAGCAGCTTACGGGGACTAGCGGGGGGATTAGAGACCCAGTACTTC
CDR3aa: CASSLRGLAGGLETQYF

len: 15
abundance: NA
j_gene: TRBJ2-5
v_gene: TRBV11-2
d_gene: NA
CDR3nt: TGTGCCAGCAGCTTAGAGGCAGGGGCGGGTGAGACCCAGTACTTC
CDR3aa: CASSLEAGAGETQYF

len: 9
abundance: NA
j_gene: TRBJ1-5
v_gene: TRBV20-1
d_gene: NA
CDR3nt: TGCAGTGCTAAGGGCTCCCAGCATTTT
CDR3aa: CSAKGSQHF

len: 15
abundance: NA
j_gene: TRBJ2-3
v_gene: TRBV7-3
d_gene: NA
CDR3nt: TGTGCCAGCAGCTTAACGGGGGAAAGCACAGATACGCAGTATTTT
CDR3aa: CASSLTGESTDTQYF

len: 17
abundance: few
j_gene: TRBJ1-5
v_gene: TRBV7-4
d_gene: TRBD1
CDR3nt: TGTGCCAGCAGCTCGACCTTCCAGGGGGAACCCAATCAGCCCCAGCATTTT
CDR3aa: CASSSTFQGEPNQPQHF

len: 14
abundance: NA
j_gene: TRBJ1-2
v_gene: TRBV6-5
d_gene: NA
CDR3nt: TGTGCCAGCAGTTACTCGCAGGGTGTCTATGGCTACACCTTC
CDR3aa: CASSYSQGVYGYTF

len: 15
abundance: NA
j_gene: TRBJ2-3
v_gene: TRBV6-5
d_gene: TRBD1
CDR3nt: TGTGCCAGCAGTCCATGGACAGGGGGCTCAGATACGCAGTATTTT
CDR3aa: CASSPWTGGSDTQYF

len: 15
abundance: NA
j_gene: TRBJ1-1
v_gene: TRBV24-1
d_gene: TRBD1
CDR3nt: TGTGCCACCAGAGCCACAGGGGAAGAGAACACTGAAGCTTTCTTT
CDR3aa: CATRATGEENTEAFF

len: 15
abundance: NA
j_gene: TRBJ1-1
v_gene: TRBV7-9
d_gene: NA
CDR3nt: TGTGCCCCCTCTGGCCTTCAAGAAAGTGGCACTGAAGCTTTCTTT
CDR3aa: CAPSGLQESGTEAFF

len: 14
abundance: NA
j_gene: TRBJ1-2
v_gene: TRBV5-1
d_gene: NA
CDR3nt: TGCGCCAGCAGCTTGGGCCCGTCCAACTATGGCTACACCTTC
CDR3aa: CASSLGPSNYGYTF

len: 18
abundance: few
j_gene: TRBJ2-1
v_gene: TRBV10-1
d_gene: NA
CDR3nt: TGCGCCAGCAGTGAGTTCCACGAAGGGGGGGGCCGGTACAATGAGCAGTTCTTC
CDR3aa: CASSEFHEGGGRYNEQFF

len: 15
abundance: NA
j_gene: TRBJ1-1
v_gene: TRBV5-1
d_gene: TRBD1
CDR3nt: TGCGCCAGCAGCATCACAGGGGCCTCGAACACTGAAGCTTTCTTT
CDR3aa: CASSITGASNTEAFF

len: 16
abundance: NA
j_gene: TRBJ1-5
v_gene: TRBV7-8
d_gene: NA
CDR3nt: TGTGCCAGCAGCTTATCGGTGGCAGAGTACAATCAGCCCCAGCATTTT
CDR3aa: CASSLSVAEYNQPQHF

len: 15
abundance: NA
j_gene: TRBJ2-1
v_gene: TRBV11-1
d_gene: TRBD2
CDR3nt: TGTGCCAGCAGCTTAGTCCCCGCTAGCGGCAATGAGCAGTTCTTC
CDR3aa: CASSLVPASGNEQFF

len: 14
abundance: few
j_gene: TRBJ1-5
v_gene: TRBV3-1
d_gene: NA
CDR3nt: TGTGCCAGCAGCCCGACAGAAACTAGCCAACCCCAGCATTTT
CDR3aa: CASSPTETSQPQHF

len: 15
abundance: NA
j_gene: TRBJ2-2
v_gene: TRBV9
d_gene: TRBD2
CDR3nt: TGTGCCAGCAGCGCGGGAGGACTAAACACCGGGGAGCTGTTTTTT
CDR3aa: CASSAGGLNTGELFF

len: 16
abundance: NA
j_gene: TRBJ2-3
v_gene: TRBV23-1
d_gene: TRBD2
CDR3nt: TGCGCCAGCAGTCTCCGAGCGGGGGGCAGCACAGATACGCAGTATTTT
CDR3aa: CASSLRAGGSTDTQYF

len: 15
abundance: few
j_gene: TRBJ1-1
v_gene: TRBV3-1
d_gene: NA
CDR3nt: TGTGCCAGCAGCCCCACGGGCGGGGGAAGCACTGAAGCTTTCTTT
CDR3aa: CASSPTGGGSTEAFF

len: 13
abundance: NA
j_gene: TRBJ2-3
v_gene: TRBV4-1
d_gene: NA
CDR3nt: TGCGCCAGCAGCCAAGGACCGACAGATACGCAGTATTTT
CDR3aa: CASSQGPTDTQYF

len: 15
abundance: few
j_gene: TRBJ2-6
v_gene: TRBV7-8
d_gene: NA
CDR3nt: TGTGCCAGCAGCCAACGTAGCTCTGGGGCCAACGTCCTGACTTTC
CDR3aa: CASSQRSSGANVLTF

len: 15
abundance: few
j_gene: TRBJ2-5
v_gene: TRBV4-1
d_gene: NA
CDR3nt: TGCGCCAGCAGCCAAGTCAGTACTAGCACAGAGACCCAGTACTTC
CDR3aa: CASSQVSTSTETQYF

len: 17
abundance: NA
j_gene: TRBJ2-1
v_gene: TRBV9
d_gene: NA
CDR3nt: TGTGCCAGCTATGGGGCCGACGGAGTCAGCTCCTACAATGAGCAGTTCTTC
CDR3aa: CASYGADGVSSYNEQFF

len: 13
abundance: NA
j_gene: TRBJ2-1
v_gene: TRBV7-2
d_gene: NA
CDR3nt: TGTGCCAGCAGCTTAAATTCGGACAATGAGCAGTTCTTC
CDR3aa: CASSLNSDNEQFF

len: 13
abundance: NA
j_gene: TRBJ1-2
v_gene: TRBV27
d_gene: NA
CDR3nt: TGTGCCAGCAGTCCAAGGGTGAGCTATGGCTACACCTTC
CDR3aa: CASSPRVSYGYTF

len: 15
abundance: NA
j_gene: TRBJ1-1
v_gene: TRBV4-1
d_gene: NA
CDR3nt: TGCGCCAGCAGCCCGATCGGACAGACGAACACTGAAGCTTTCTTT
CDR3aa: CASSPIGQTNTEAFF

len: 17
abundance: NA
j_gene: TRBJ2-3
v_gene: TRBV9
d_gene: TRBD2
CDR3nt: TGTGCCAGCAGCGTAGCTGGGGCTAGCGGGGGGCCAGATACGCAGTATTTT
CDR3aa: CASSVAGASGGPDTQYF

len: 13
abundance: few
j_gene: TRBJ1-1
v_gene: TRBV7-9
d_gene: NA
CDR3nt: TGTGCCAGCAGCCATGGACAAAGGGATGAAGCTTTCTTT
CDR3aa: CASSHGQRDEAFF

len: 16
abundance: NA
j_gene: TRBJ1-6
v_gene: TRBV7-9
d_gene: TRBD1
CDR3nt: TGTGCCAGCAGCCGAGTTCGGACAGGGGGGCGCTCACCCCTCCACTTT
CDR3aa: CASSRVRTGGRSPLHF

len: 12
abundance: NA
j_gene: TRBJ2-1
v_gene: TRBV9
d_gene: TRBD1
CDR3nt: TGTGCCAGCAGCGTATCTGGGACAGGGCAGTTCTTC
CDR3aa: CASSVSGTGQFF

len: 13
abundance: few
j_gene: TRBJ2-5
v_gene: TRBV7-2
d_gene: NA
CDR3nt: TGTGCCAGCAGCTTGGGGCAGTTAGGGACCCAGTACTTC
CDR3aa: CASSLGQLGTQYF

len: 15
abundance: NA
j_gene: TRBJ2-2
v_gene: TRBV2
d_gene: NA
CDR3nt: TGTGCCAGCAGTGACGGGCGTCCGAACACCGGGGAGCTGTTTTTT
CDR3aa: CASSDGRPNTGELFF

len: 12
abundance: few
j_gene: TRBJ1-2
v_gene: TRBV6-6
d_gene: NA
CDR3nt: TGTGCCAGCAGTTCGATCGAAGGGGGCTACACCTTC
CDR3aa: CASSSIEGGYTF

len: 13
abundance: NA
j_gene: TRBJ1-4
v_gene: TRBV4-1
d_gene: NA
CDR3nt: TGCGCCAGCAGCCAAGACATGGGGACCGCGGGGGTTTTT
CDR3aa: CASSQDMGTAGVF